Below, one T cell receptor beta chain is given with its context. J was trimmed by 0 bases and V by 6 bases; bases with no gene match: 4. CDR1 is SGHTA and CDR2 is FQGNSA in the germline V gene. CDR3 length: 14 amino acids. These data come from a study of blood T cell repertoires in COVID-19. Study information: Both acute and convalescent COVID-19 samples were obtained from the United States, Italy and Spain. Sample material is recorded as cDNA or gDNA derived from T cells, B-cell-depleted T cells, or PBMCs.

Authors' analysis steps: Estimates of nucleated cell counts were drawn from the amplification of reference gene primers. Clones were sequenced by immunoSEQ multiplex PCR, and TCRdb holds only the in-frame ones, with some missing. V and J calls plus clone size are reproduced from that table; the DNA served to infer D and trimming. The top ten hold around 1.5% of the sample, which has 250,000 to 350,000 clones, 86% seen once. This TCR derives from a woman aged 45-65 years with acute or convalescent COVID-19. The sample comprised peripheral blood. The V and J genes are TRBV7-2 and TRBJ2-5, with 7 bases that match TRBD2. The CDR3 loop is CASSRTSNQETQYF. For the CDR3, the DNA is TGTGCCAGCAGTCGGACTAGTAACCAAGAGACCCAGTACTTC.